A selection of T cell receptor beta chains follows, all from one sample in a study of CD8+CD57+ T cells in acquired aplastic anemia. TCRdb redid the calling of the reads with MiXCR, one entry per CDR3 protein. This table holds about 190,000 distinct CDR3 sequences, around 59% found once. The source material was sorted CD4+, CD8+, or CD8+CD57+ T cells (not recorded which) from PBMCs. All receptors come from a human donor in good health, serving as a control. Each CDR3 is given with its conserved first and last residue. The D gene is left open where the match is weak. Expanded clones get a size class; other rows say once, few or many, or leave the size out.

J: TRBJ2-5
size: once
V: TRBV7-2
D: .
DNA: TGTGCCAGCAGCTTAGTAGGGCAGAGCAATCAGCCCCAGTACTTC
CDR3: CASSLVGQSNQPQYF

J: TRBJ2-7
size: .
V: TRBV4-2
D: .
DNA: TGTGCCAGCAGCCAAGGGACACCTTCCTACGAGCAGTACTTC
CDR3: CASSQGTPSYEQYF

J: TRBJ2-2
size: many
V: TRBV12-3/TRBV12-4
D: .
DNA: TGTGCCAGCAGTTCCGGACAGTTCACCGGGGAGCTGTTTTTT
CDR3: CASSSGQFTGELFF

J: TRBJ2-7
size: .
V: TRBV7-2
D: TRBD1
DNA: TGTGCCAGCAGCAATCCGGGACAGGGCTACGAGCAGTACTTC
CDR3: CASSNPGQGYEQYF

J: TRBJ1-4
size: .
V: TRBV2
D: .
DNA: TGTGCCAGCAGCATCGGCCTGGCAGCTAATGAAAAACTGTTTTTT
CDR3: CASSIGLAANEKLFF

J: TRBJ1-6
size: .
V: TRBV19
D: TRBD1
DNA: TGTGCCAGTAGTACGGGAGGGCAGGGGGCGGATTCACCCCTCCACTTT
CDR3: CASSTGGQGADSPLHF

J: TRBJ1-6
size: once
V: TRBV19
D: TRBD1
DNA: TGTGCCAGTACAGAGGCCACCGGGACAGGGGATTCACCCCTCCACTTT
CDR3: CASTEATGTGDSPLHF

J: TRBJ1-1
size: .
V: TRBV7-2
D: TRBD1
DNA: TGTGCCAGCAGCCAGACAGGGTCGGTCACTGAAGCTTTCTTT
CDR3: CASSQTGSVTEAFF

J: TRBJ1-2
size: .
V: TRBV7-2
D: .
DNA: TGTGCCAGCAGCTTAGGTGCTAGACACCATAACTATGGCTACACCTTC
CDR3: CASSLGARHHNYGYTF

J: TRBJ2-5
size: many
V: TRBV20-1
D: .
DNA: TGCAGTGCTAGAACAGGGTCTGGGGAGACCCAGTACTTC
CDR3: CSARTGSGETQYF

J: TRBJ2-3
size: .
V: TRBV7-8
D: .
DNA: TGTGCCAGCAGCTTAAATATGTATACGCAGTATTTT
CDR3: CASSLNMYTQYF

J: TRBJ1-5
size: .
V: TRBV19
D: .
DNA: TGTGCCAGTAGTATACAGGGGCCGCGCAATCAGCCCCAGCATTTT
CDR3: CASSIQGPRNQPQHF

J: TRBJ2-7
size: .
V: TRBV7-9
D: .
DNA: TGTGCCAGCAGCTCAACAGAGTCCTACGAGCAGTGCTTC
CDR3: CASSSTESYEQCF

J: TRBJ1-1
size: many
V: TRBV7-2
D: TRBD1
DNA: TGTGCCAGCAGCTTAGTAGGGGGACAGGGGATGAACACTGAAGCTTTCTTT
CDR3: CASSLVGGQGMNTEAFF

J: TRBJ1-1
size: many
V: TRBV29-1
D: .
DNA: TGCTCCAGTTATAGAGGGGGTGAAGCTTTCTTT
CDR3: CSSYRGGEAFF

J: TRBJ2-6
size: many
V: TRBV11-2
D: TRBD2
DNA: TGTGCCAGCAGCTTAGGACTAGCGGGGACCCTCTCTGGGGCCAACGTCCTGACTTTC
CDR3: CASSLGLAGTLSGANVLTF

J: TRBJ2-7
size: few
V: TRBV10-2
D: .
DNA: TGCGCCAGCAGTGAGGCGGGTAGCTTCGTTTCCTACGAGCAGTACTTC
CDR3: CASSEAGSFVSYEQYF

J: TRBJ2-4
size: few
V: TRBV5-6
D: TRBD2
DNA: TGTGCCAGCAGCTTAGCGGGGGGGCTAGCCAAAAACATTCAGTACTTC
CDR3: CASSLAGGLAKNIQYF

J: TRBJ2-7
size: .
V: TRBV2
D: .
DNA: TGTGCCAGCAGCATAACCGGGACATCCTACGAGCAGTACTTC
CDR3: CASSITGTSYEQYF

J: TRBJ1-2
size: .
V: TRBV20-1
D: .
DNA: TGCAGTGCTAGAGTTGCAGGGGTCGCTAACTATGGCTACACCTTC
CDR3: CSARVAGVANYGYTF

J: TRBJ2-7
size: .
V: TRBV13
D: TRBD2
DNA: TGTGCCAGCAGCATCGGGACTAGCGGGGTCGACGAGCAGTACTTC
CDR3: CASSIGTSGVDEQYF

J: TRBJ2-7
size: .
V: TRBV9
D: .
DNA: TGTGCCAGCAGCTCCCACAGGGGAGGCTACGAGCAGTACTTC
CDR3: CASSSHRGGYEQYF

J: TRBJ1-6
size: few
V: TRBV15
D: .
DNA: TGTGCCACCAGCAGAGAGGCAAATTCACCCCTCCACTTT
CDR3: CATSREANSPLHF

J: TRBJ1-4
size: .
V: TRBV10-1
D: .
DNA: TGTGCCAGCTCACCGCTAGGGGTATACGCAACTAATGAAAAACTGTTTTTT
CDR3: CASSPLGVYATNEKLFF

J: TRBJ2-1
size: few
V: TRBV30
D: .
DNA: TGTGCCTGGAGAAGACAGACCGGGCCCTCCATGCAGTTCTTC
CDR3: CAWRRQTGPSMQFF

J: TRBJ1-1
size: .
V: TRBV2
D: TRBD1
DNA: TGTGCCAGTTCAGGGGGCCCGAACACTGAAGCTTTCTTT
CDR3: CASSGGPNTEAFF

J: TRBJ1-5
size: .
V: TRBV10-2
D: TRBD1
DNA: TGCGCCAGCAGTCTCACGCGGGTAGGACAGGGAGGGCAGCCCCAGCATTTT
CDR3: CASSLTRVGQGGQPQHF

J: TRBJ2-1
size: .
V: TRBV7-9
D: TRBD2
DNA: TGTGCCAGCAGCTTAAGCGGGGGAGAATACAATGAGCAGTTCTTC
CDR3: CASSLSGGEYNEQFF

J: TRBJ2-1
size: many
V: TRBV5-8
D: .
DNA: TGTGCCAGCAGCTTGGCGGGGCTGAGCTCCTACAATGAGCAGTTCTTC
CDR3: CASSLAGLSSYNEQFF

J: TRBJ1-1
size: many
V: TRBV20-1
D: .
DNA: TGCAGTGCTAGAGAGGGGGTCATGAACACTGAAGCTTTCTTT
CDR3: CSAREGVMNTEAFF